This record looks at one T cell receptor beta chain sequence and its context. Its antigen is as yet unknown. The data derive from a study of graft-versus-host responses after intestinal transplantation. Study background: Isolated intestinal, liver-intestinal, or multivisceral transplants were what recipients had.

Profiling relied on immunoSEQ multiplex PCR, and the TCRdb table lists in-frame clones only, not all of them. The sample has approximately 68,000 clones, around 91% seen once. V gave up 5 bases and J gave up 3 bases, with 11 bases separating them. CDR3 size: 14 residues. Germline CDR1 is LNHDA and CDR2 is SQIVND (reference sequence). General study points: After transplant, early declines in HvG clones were associated with peak levels of circulating GvH clones.

This receptor was obtained from a human donor who was the organ donor for an intestinal transplant. The specimen was unstimulated CD8+ T cells sorted from spleen or lymph node cells, collected before transplant. The V gene is TRBV19, the J gene TRBJ1-5, with a tentative D call TRBD1 (6 bases). In DNA, the CDR3 is TGTGCCAGTAGTGTCCGGGACAACAATCAGCCCCAGCATTTT. Amino acid sequence: CASSVRDNNQPQHF. The full variable domain, in which reference TRBV19 and TRBJ1-5 provide the parts outside the CDR3, is DGGITQSPKYLFRKEGQNVTLSCEQNLNHDAMYWYRQDPGQGLRLIYYSQIVNDFQKGDIAEGYSVSREKKESFPLTVTSAQKNPTAFYLCASSVRDNNQPQHFGDGTRLSIL.